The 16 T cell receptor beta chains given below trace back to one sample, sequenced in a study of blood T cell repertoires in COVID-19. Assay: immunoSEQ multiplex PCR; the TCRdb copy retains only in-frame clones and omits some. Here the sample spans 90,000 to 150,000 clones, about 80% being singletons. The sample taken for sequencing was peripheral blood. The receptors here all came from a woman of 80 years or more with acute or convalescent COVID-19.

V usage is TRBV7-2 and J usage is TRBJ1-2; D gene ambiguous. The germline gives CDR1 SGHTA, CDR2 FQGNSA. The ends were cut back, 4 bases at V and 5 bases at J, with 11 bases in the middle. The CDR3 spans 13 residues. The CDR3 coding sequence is TGTGCCAGCAGCTCGCTCGGACTGTATGGCTACACCTTC. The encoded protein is CASSSLGLYGYTF.

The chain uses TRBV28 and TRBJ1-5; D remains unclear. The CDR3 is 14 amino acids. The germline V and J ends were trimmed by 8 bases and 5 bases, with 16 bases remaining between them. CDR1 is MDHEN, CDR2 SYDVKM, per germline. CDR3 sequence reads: CASSPAGLDQPQHF. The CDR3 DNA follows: TGTGCCAGCTCCCCGGCAGGACTGGATCAGCCCCAGCATTTT.

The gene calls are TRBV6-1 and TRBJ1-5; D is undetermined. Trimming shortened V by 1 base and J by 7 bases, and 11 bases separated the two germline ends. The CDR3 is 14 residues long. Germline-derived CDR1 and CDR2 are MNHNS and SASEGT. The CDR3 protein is CASSEVRERQPQHF. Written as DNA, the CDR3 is TGTGCCAGCAGTGAAGTAAGGGAGCGGCAGCCCCAGCATTTT.

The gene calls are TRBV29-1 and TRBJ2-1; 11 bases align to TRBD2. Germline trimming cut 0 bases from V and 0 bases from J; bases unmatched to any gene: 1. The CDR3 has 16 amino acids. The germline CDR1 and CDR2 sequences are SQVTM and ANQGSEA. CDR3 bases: TGCAGCGTTGAAGACACTAGCGGGAGCTCCTACAATGAGCAGTTCTTC. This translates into CSVEDTSGSSYNEQFF.

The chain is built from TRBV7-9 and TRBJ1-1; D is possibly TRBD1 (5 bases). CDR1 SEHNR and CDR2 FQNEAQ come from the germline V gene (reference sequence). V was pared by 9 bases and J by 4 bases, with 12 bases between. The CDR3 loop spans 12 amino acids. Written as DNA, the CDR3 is TGTGCCAGTGGGGGGGAGTTCACTGAAGCTTTCTTT. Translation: CASGGEFTEAFF.

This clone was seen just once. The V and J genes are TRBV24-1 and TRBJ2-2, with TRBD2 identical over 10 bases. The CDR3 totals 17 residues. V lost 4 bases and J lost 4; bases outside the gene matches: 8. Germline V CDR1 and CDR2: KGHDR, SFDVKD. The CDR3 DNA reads TGTGCCACCAGTGACCCCGCAGCGGGGGGGCGCACCGGGGAGCTGTTTTTT. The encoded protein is CATSDPAAGGRTGELFF.

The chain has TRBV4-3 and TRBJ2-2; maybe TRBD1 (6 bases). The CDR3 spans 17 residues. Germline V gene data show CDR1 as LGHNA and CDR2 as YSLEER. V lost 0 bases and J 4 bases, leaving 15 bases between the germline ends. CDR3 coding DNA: TGCGCCAGCAGCCAAGATCAGGGGCTAGCAGCCACCGGGGAGCTGTTTTTT. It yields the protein CASSQDQGLAATGELFF.

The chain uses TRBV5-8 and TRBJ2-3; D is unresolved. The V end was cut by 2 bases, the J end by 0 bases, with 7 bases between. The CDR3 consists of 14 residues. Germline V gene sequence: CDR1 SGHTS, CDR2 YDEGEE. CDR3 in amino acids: CASSLAYSTDTQYF. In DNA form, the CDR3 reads TGTGCCAGCAGCTTAGCGTACAGCACAGATACGCAGTATTTT.

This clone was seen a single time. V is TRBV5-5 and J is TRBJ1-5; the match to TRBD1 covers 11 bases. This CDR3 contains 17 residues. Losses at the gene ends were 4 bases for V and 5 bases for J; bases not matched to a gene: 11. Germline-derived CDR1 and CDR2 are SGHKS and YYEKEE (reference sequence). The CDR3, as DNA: TGTGCCAGCAGCCGTAGGGCGGGACAGGGGGAGCATCAGCCCCAGCATTTT. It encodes CASSRRAGQGEHQPQHF.

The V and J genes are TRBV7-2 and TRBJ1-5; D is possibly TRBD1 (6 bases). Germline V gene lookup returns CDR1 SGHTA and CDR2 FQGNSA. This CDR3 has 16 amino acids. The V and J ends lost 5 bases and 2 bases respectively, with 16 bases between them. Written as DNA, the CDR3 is TGTGCCAGCAGCCTCCTGGGGGGGCCCGGCAATCAGCCCCAGCATTTT. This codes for CASSLLGGPGNQPQHF.

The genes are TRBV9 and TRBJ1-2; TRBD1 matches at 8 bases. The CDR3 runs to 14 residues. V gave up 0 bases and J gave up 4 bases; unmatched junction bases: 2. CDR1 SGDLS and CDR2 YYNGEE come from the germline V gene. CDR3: CASSVAGGSYGYTF. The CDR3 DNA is TGTGCCAGCAGCGTAGCAGGGGGCAGCTATGGCTACACCTTC.

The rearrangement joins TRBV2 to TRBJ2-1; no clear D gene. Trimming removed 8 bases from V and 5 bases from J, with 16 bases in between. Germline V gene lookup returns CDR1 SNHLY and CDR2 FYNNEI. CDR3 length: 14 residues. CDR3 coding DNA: TGTGCCAGCGCGGCGGTATCATCAGACAATGAGCAGTTCTTC. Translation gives CASAAVSSDNEQFF.

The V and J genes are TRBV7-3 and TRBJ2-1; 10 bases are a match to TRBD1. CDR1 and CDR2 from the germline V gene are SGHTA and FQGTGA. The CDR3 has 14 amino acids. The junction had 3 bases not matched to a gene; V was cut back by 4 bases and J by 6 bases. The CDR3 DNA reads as TGTGCCAGCAGCTCCGGGACAGGGGTCAATGAGCAGTTCTTC. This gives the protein CASSSGTGVNEQFF.

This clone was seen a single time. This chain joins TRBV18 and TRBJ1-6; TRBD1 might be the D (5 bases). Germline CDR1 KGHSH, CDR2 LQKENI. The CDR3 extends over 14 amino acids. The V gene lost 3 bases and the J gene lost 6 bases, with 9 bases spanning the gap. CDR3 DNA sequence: TGTGCCAGCTCACCGCAGGGCGTTAATTCACCCCTCCACTTT. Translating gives CASSPQGVNSPLHF.

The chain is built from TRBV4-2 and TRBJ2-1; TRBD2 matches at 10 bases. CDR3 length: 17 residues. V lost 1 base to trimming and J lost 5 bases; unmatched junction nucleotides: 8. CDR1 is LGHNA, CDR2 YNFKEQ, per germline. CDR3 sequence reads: CASSQAPSGSWDNEQFF. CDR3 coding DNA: TGTGCCAGCAGCCAAGCTCCTAGCGGGAGTTGGGACAATGAGCAGTTCTTC.

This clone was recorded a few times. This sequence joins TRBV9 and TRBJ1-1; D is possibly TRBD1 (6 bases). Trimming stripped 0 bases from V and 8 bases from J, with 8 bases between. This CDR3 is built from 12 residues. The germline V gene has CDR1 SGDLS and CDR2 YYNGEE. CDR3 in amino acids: CASSVATGEAFF. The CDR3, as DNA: TGTGCCAGCAGCGTAGCTACAGGGGAAGCTTTCTTT.